A single sample gave rise to the 21 T cell receptor beta chains below, sequenced in a study of blood T cell repertoires in COVID-19. Assay used: immunoSEQ multiplex PCR; TCRdb lists only in-frame clones, some missing. The repertoire holds 140,000 to 150,000 clones, with around four fifths as singletons. Sequences were obtained from peripheral blood. All receptors derive from a woman in her forties with active or convalescent COVID-19.

The chain combines TRBV6-2 or TRBV6-3 with TRBJ1-5, with D hard to call. Germline loops: CDR1 MNHEY, CDR2 SVGEGT. This CDR3 is built from 15 residues. The V end was cut by 2 bases, the J end by 1 base, with 9 bases between. In nucleotides, the CDR3 is TGTGCCAGCAGTTACGAGGTAAGGAGCAATCAGCCCCAGCATTTT. The encoded protein is CASSYEVRSNQPQHF.

The chain carries TRBV14 and TRBJ1-1; a weak D match, TRBD1 (6 bases). The V end was cut by 0 bases, the J end by 4 bases, with 18 bases between. The germline V gene encodes CDR1 SGHDN and CDR2 FVKESK. The CDR3 spans 17 residues. The CDR3 is CASSQDGNRDMCTEAFF. DNA for the CDR3: TGTGCCAGCAGCCAAGATGGGAACAGGGACATGTGCACTGAAGCTTTCTTT.

This chain joins TRBV4-2 and TRBJ1-6; 7 bases are a match to TRBD1. The V gene end was trimmed by 0 bases and the J gene end by 7 bases; junction bases not matched to a gene: 6. The CDR3 contains 16 residues. Germline V gene data show CDR1 as LGHNA and CDR2 as YNFKEQ. CDR3 residues: CASSQEGRRGNSPLHF. The DNA of the CDR3 is TGTGCCAGCAGCCAAGAGGGTCGCAGGGGGAATTCACCCCTCCACTTT.

This clone was counted once. V is TRBV2 and J is TRBJ1-2; D is uncertain. The germline V gene encodes CDR1 SNHLY and CDR2 FYNNEI. The CDR3 runs 12 residues. Trimming stripped 6 bases from V and 2 bases from J, with 7 bases between. The CDR3 loop is CASSVLNYGYTF. The DNA of the CDR3 is TGTGCCAGCAGCGTACTGAACTATGGCTACACCTTC.

This clone was picked up one time. The chain uses TRBV12-3 or TRBV12-4 and TRBJ1-2, with TRBD1 matching 9 bases. There are 13 residues in the CDR3. J was trimmed by 7 bases and V by 7 bases; bases with no gene match: 7. Here the CDR3 DNA reads TGTGCCAGCACCCTACAGGGGGCCGGTGGCTACACCTTC. Its translation is CASTLQGAGGYTF.

The rearrangement uses TRBV18 and TRBJ2-7; TRBD2 matches at 10 bases. J gave up 3 bases and V 2 bases, and 4 bases lay outside the gene matches. This CDR3 has 15 residues. CDR1 KGHSH and CDR2 LQKENI come from the germline V gene. CDR3: CASSPAASGSYEQYF. The DNA of the CDR3 is TGTGCCAGCTCACCAGCGGCTAGCGGGAGCTACGAGCAGTACTTC.

This chain uses TRBV29-1 with TRBJ2-7; a weak D match, TRBD1 (5 bases). The germline V and J ends were trimmed by 3 bases and 4 bases, with 13 bases remaining between them. Germline V CDR1 and CDR2: SQVTM, ANQGSEA. This CDR3 is built from 13 residues. CDR3 in amino acids: CSVDIQGQYEQYF. CDR3 coding DNA: TGCAGCGTTGATATTCAGGGCCAGTACGAGCAGTACTTC.

The chain has TRBV27 and TRBJ2-7; TRBD2 matches at 11 bases. With V trimmed by 9 bases and J by 0 bases, 7 bases remained unmatched. The V gene's germline CDR1 is MNHEY and CDR2 SMNVEV (reference sequence). CDR3 length: 15 residues. CDR3 region: CARRPGTSGSYEQYF. CDR3 DNA: TGTGCCAGACGCCCCGGGACTAGCGGCTCCTACGAGCAGTACTTC.

This chain joins TRBV10-1 and TRBJ1-6; D perhaps matches TRBD1 (5 bases). Germline CDR1 WNHNN, CDR2 SYGVQD (reference sequence). This CDR3 contains 13 residues. V was trimmed by 2 bases and J by 9 bases, leaving 8 bases between them. CDR3 residues: CASSEVGGSPLHF. CDR3 sequence (DNA): TGCGCCAGCAGTGAGGTGGGGGGTTCACCCCTCCACTTT.

The CDR3 sequence is CASSRTGSTDTQYF. The DNA of the CDR3 is TGTGCCAGCAGCCGGACAGGGAGCACAGATACGCAGTATTTT. The rearrangement uses TRBV3-1 (or the pseudogene TRBV3-2) and TRBJ2-3; 8 bases fit TRBD1. Germline V lookup: CDR1 LGHDT, CDR2 YNNKEL (reference sequence). The CDR3 is 14 residues long. With V trimmed by 4 bases and J by 0 bases, 0 bases remained unmatched.

The chain links TRBV6-2 or TRBV6-3 to TRBJ1-5, with 12 bases matching TRBD1. The CDR3 length is 15 residues. The germline V gene encodes CDR1 MNHEY and CDR2 SVGEGT. V shed 6 bases and J 4 bases; nucleotides not matched to a gene: 4. The CDR3 sequence: CASSQGQGANQPQHF. The DNA of the CDR3 is TGTGCCAGCAGCCAGGGACAGGGGGCGAATCAGCCCCAGCATTTT.

In DNA, the CDR3 is TGCGCCAGCAGCCAAGGGCGGGAGAGGATAGATACGCAGTATTTT. This translates into CASSQGRERIDTQYF. The J gene is TRBJ2-3, the V gene TRBV4-3; TRBD2 matches 7 bases. V dropped 1 base and J dropped 5; count of bases not matched to a gene: 6. Germline assignment: CDR1 LGHNA and CDR2 YSLEER. The CDR3 contains 15 residues.

The chain uses TRBV6-5 and TRBJ1-4; TRBD1 aligns across 9 bases. The CDR3 runs to 14 residues. J lost 12 bases, V lost 2 bases, and 7 bases had no gene match. Germline V lookup: CDR1 MNHEY, CDR2 SVGAGI. The CDR3 is CASSYRDREGELFF. The CDR3 region has the DNA TGTGCCAGCAGTTACCGGGACAGGGAAGGGGAACTGTTTTTT.

The chain links TRBV27 to TRBJ1-5, with D hard to call. The CDR3 contains 13 residues. Trimming shortened V by 7 bases and J by 4 bases, and 11 bases separated the two germline ends. The germline V gene encodes CDR1 MNHEY and CDR2 SMNVEV (reference sequence). CDR3 bases: TGTGCCAGCAAACGAACTGTTAATCAGCCCCAGCATTTT. Protein sequence: CASKRTVNQPQHF.

The chain is built from TRBV5-1 and TRBJ1-6, with TRBD1 matching 8 bases. V dropped 5 bases and J dropped 0; count of bases not matched to a gene: 7. Germline CDR1 reads SGHRS; CDR2 reads YFSETQ. This CDR3 is built from 17 residues. The CDR3 DNA follows: TGCGCCAGCAGTCCGACAGGGGCGAGCTCCTATAATTCACCCCTCCACTTT. Protein: CASSPTGASSYNSPLHF.

This clone was recorded a few times. The rearrangement links TRBV30 to TRBJ1-5; tentative D call: TRBD1 (5 bases). V was cut by 0 bases and J by 3 bases, with 15 bases left in between. The CDR3 runs to 16 residues. The germline gives CDR1 GTSNPN, CDR2 SVGIG (reference sequence). The CDR3 spells CAWSVLGGEINQPQHF. CDR3 sequence (DNA): TGTGCCTGGAGTGTACTCGGGGGGGAGATCAATCAGCCCCAGCATTTT.

This clone was seen just once. The chain uses TRBV18 and TRBJ2-4; the match to TRBD1 covers 11 bases. V shed 2 bases, J shed 6 bases, and the junction held 0 bases outside the gene matches. Germline CDR1 is KGHSH and CDR2 is LQKENI. The CDR3 is 14 residues long. The CDR3 sequence: CASSPGTGGNIQYF. DNA of the CDR3: TGTGCCAGCTCACCAGGGACAGGGGGAAACATTCAGTACTTC.

This chain links TRBV19 with TRBJ1-1; D is possibly TRBD1 (5 bases). This CDR3 has 12 residues. Germline V lookup: CDR1 LNHDA, CDR2 SQIVND (reference sequence). V was pared by 5 bases and J by 8 bases, with 12 bases between. The CDR3 bases are TGTGCCAGTAGTGTGGACATTGGGGAAGCTTTCTTT. This sequence encodes CASSVDIGEAFF. Filled out from reference TRBV19 and TRBJ1-1, the complete variable domain reads DGGITQSPKYLFRKEGQNVTLSCEQNLNHDAMYWYRQDPGQGLRLIYYSQIVNDFQKGDIAEGYSVSREKKESFPLTVTSAQKNPTAFYLCASSVDIGEAFFGQGTRLTVV.

There are a few counts of this clone. The chain carries TRBV7-9 and TRBJ1-3; TRBD1 might be the D (5 bases). Deletions cut 3 bases from V and 8 bases from J, with 8 bases between. The CDR3 is made up of 12 amino acids. Germline loops: CDR1 SEHNR, CDR2 FQNEAQ (reference sequence). CDR3 in amino acids: CASSFSGDTIYF. The CDR3 DNA follows: TGTGCCAGCAGCTTTTCGGGGGACACCATATATTTT.

The rearrangement links TRBV5-6 to TRBJ2-1, with D perhaps matching TRBD2 (5 bases). V shed 4 bases and J shed 4 bases, with 21 bases lying between them. Germline lookup yields CDR1 SGHDT and CDR2 YYEEEE. This CDR3 spans 17 amino acids. CDR3 sequence: CASSLRRHGEIYNEQFF. CDR3 nucleotide sequence: TGTGCCAGCAGCCTACGACGACACGGGGAGATATACAATGAGCAGTTCTTC.

The chain carries TRBV27 and TRBJ2-7, with 11 bases that match TRBD2. The germline gives CDR1 MNHEY, CDR2 SMNVEV (reference sequence). The CDR3 runs to 17 residues. The junction had 17 bases not matched to a gene; V was cut back by 8 bases and J by 5 bases. CDR3 bases: TGTGCCAGCCTGCAGTGGGGAATAGCGGGAGGGCCTCACGAGCAGTACTTC. This codes for CASLQWGIAGGPHEQYF.